This T cell receptor (beta chain) was sequenced in a study of Graves' ophthalmopathy and Graves' hyperthyroidism. Looking at the study overall: At initial diagnosis, peripheral blood was obtained, and this preceded any treatment.

RNA transcripts were the source from which TCR beta CDR3 regions were amplified. Following a first-round RT-PCR that used HTBI primers, a second-round multiplex PCR was carried out. TCRdb re-derived calls from the multiplex PCR reads in MiXCR, one entry per CDR3 protein. The table lists under 350,000 distinct CDR3 sequences, roughly a sixth of them singletons, with 9% to 15% in the top ten. Patients were excluded if they had other autoimmune diseases or uncontrolled infections, and likewise if pregnancy or lactation applied. This clonotype was recorded at least ten times. Its antigen is as yet unknown. Points from the study as a whole: Detection in blood was also observed for most expanded thyroid clonotypes above 0.001 frequency.

The specimen sequenced was peripheral blood. The TCR sequence derives from an adult man with Graves' ophthalmopathy.

CDR3 bases: TGTGCCAGCAGTTCTGTCGGGGAAGGAGCCTACGAGCAGTACTTC. Amino acids: CASSSVGEGAYEQYF. The genes are TRBV6-2 or TRBV6-3 and TRBJ2-7; a weak D match, TRBD2 (5 bases). Trimming removed 4 bases at V and 2 bases at J, with 15 bases between. Germline V CDR1 and CDR2: MNHEY, SVGEGT. This CDR3 has 15 residues.